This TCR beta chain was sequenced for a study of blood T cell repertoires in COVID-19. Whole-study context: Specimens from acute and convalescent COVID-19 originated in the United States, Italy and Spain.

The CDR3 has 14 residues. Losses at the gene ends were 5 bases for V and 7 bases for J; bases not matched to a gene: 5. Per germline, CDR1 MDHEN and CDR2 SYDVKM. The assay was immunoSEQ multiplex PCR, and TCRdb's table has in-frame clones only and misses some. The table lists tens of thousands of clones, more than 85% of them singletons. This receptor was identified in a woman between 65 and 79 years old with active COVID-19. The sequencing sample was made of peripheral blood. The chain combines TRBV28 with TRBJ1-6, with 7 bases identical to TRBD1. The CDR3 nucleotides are TGTGCCAGCAGTACGGGACAGCACAATTCACCCCTCCACTTT. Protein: CASSTGQHNSPLHF.